This TCR beta chain was observed in a study of blood T cell repertoires in COVID-19. Enrollees, about 18 to 89 years old, lived in 20 to 25 US areas. Cohort allocation depended upon clinical history that participants reported. Cohort 3 donors were reported recovered after two negative PCRs, clearance, or symptom resolution. Per the original data handling: Amplification of reference gene primers provided the estimated nucleated cell counts. Sequencing used immunoSEQ multiplex PCR; TCRdb keeps in-frame clones, though not all of them. V and J calls and clone size follow that table, whereas D and trimming were derived from the DNA. The data show some 390,000 clones, approximately 89% seen once. Trimming took off 2 bases at V and 5 bases at J, with 15 bases between the two ends. Germline V CDR1 and CDR2: MNHNS, SASEGT. The CDR3 consists of 15 residues.

This clonotype was sampled from a young woman who had recovered from COVID-19. The sample was PBMCs or T cells enriched from blood (not recorded which). The chain joins TRBV6-1 to TRBJ2-5, with a possible D match to TRBD2 (6 bases). This chain's CDR3 is CASSEIAGSGETQYF. DNA for the CDR3: TGTGCCAGCAGTGAAATCGCGGGGTCTGGGGAGACCCAGTACTTC.